The present entry profiles one TCR beta chain with its context. Its antigen remains unknown. Repertoires were generated with immunoSEQ multiplex PCR, while TCRdb's copy carries only in-frame clones and drops some. Of some 110,000 clones listed, around 93% are singletons. Trimming took 2 bases from V and 4 from J; bases not matched to a gene: 16. From germline, CDR1 is LNHDA and CDR2 SQIVND (reference sequence). The CDR3 totals 18 residues. The source of the sample is a study of T cell repertoires and HLA-DP antigens. Looking at the study overall: Transduced HeLa cells presented HLA-DP to CD4+ T cells. Average DNA input: approximately 230 ng for CD137+CD4+ sorts, approximately 1,200 ng pre-culture.

Untouched CD4+ T cells were bead-isolated from PBMC at 95% to 98% purity. Findings and caveats of the study: Pre-culture clonality, about 0.042, was far below sorted CD137+ clonality of 0.35 to 0.4.

The clonotype was recovered from a woman aged 18-29 years in good health and CMV-seronegative. The V and J genes are TRBV19 and TRBJ1-2; 7 bases are shared with TRBD1. Sequencing input: CD4+ T cells from PBMCs. The CDR3 is CASSITFDKGGFGYGYTF. Written as DNA, the CDR3 is TGTGCCAGTAGTATAACCTTTGATAAAGGGGGCTTCGGCTATGGCTACACCTTC.